The 7 T cell receptor beta chains in this list originate from one sample, sequenced in a study of blood T cell repertoires in COVID-19 (dated by TCRdb to 2020 to 2022). Receptors were amplified or captured by the immunoSEQ multiplex PCR assay. TCRdb took over this immuneACCESS table, retaining in-frame rearrangements with V and J assigned. Such tables are incomplete; in checked studies, under half of the missing clones stem from an unresolved V gene, and the remainder is unexplained. Within this sample are approximately 150,000 clones, with 84% of them counted one time only. The top ten clones comprise around 9.9% of the sample. The sequenced sample consisted of peripheral blood. These receptors were collected from a man between 65 and 80 years old with active or convalescent COVID-19.

The V and J genes are TRBV18 and TRBJ2-5, with D maybe TRBD1 (5 bases). From germline, CDR1 is KGHSH and CDR2 LQKENI. This CDR3 contains 15 residues. V was clipped by 1 base and J by 7 bases, with 16 bases between them. CDR3 nucleotides: TGTGCCAGCTCACCACGGCGACAGACAGCCGGGACCCAGTACTTC. It encodes CASSPRRQTAGTQYF. The complete variable domain, with remaining parts taken from reference TRBV18 and TRBJ2-5, reads NAGVMQNPRHLVRRRGQEARLRCSPMKGHSHVYWYRQLPEEGLKFMVYLQKENIIDESGMPKERFSAEFPKEGPSILRIQQVVRGDSAAYFCASSPRRQTAGTQYFGPGTRLLVL.

The chain employs TRBV13 and TRBJ1-6; no clear D. Trimming removed 0 bases from V and 6 bases from J, with 6 bases in between. Germline lookup yields CDR1 PRHDT and CDR2 FYEKMQ (reference sequence). This CDR3 spans 14 amino acids. DNA of the CDR3: TGTGCCAGCAGCTTAGGGGGCAGTAATTCACCCCTCCACTTT. This gives the protein CASSLGGSNSPLHF.

This chain uses TRBV7-2 with TRBJ2-3, with 12 bases identical to TRBD2. The germline CDR1 and CDR2 sequences are SGHTA and FQGNSA. V lost 3 bases to trimming and J lost 1 base; unmatched junction nucleotides: 5. The CDR3 contains 17 residues. CDR3 nucleotides: TGTGCCAGCAGCTTTGGACTAGCGGGGAGCCGCACAGATACGCAGTATTTT. It encodes CASSFGLAGSRTDTQYF.

The chain couples TRBV7-9 to TRBJ2-3; 7 nucleotides agree with TRBD2. Germline V gives CDR1 SEHNR, CDR2 FQNEAQ (reference sequence). The CDR3 is 17 amino acids. The junction had 13 bases not matched to a gene; V was cut back by 2 bases and J by 5 bases. The CDR3 reads CASSLFQKRGWGDTQYF. The CDR3 coding sequence is TGTGCCAGCAGCTTATTCCAGAAGCGGGGCTGGGGAGATACGCAGTATTTT.

The V and J genes are TRBV10-3 and TRBJ2-5, with 7 positions matching TRBD2. The CDR3 is 15 residues long. The germline gives CDR1 ENHRY, CDR2 SYGVKD. J lost 7 bases, V lost 5 bases, and 13 bases had no gene match. The CDR3 region is CAISSPGRERGTQYF. CDR3 DNA sequence: TGTGCCATCAGTTCTCCGGGGCGGGAGCGAGGGACCCAGTACTTC.

The chain employs TRBV19 and TRBJ1-1; D remains unclear. Trimming left V 3 bases short and J 2 bases short, with 13 bases between. The CDR3 has 15 amino acids. Germline V CDR1 and CDR2: LNHDA, SQIVND (reference sequence). CDR3 coding DNA: TGTGCCAGTAGTATCCCGCGGGATCAAAACACTGAAGCTTTCTTT. It yields the protein CASSIPRDQNTEAFF.

The genes are TRBV21-1 and TRBJ1-1; TRBD1, the D gene given by the table, was not confirmed from the DNA. TRBV21-1 represents a pseudogene. CDR3 length equals 15 residues. CDR3 loop: CASSKERQGAGEAFF. The CDR3 DNA reads as TGTGCCAGCAGCAAAGAAAGGCAGGGGGCCGGTGAAGCTTTCTTT.